The clone carrying this T cell receptor beta chain appeared once. Antigen: not known. Sequenced by immunoSEQ multiplex PCR; TCRdb stores in-frame clones only, minus some. The table shows approximately 210,000 clones, with around three quarters occurring only once. This CDR3 contains 13 residues. Germline CDR1 SGHRS, CDR2 YFSETQ. Trimming pared 7 bases from V and 0 bases from J, leaving 11 bases between. The data derive from a study of cytotoxic CD8 clonotypes in ibrutinib-treated CLL. Whole-study findings and limits: Relative to age-matched healthy donors, clonality at baseline was higher, and it tracked circulating CD8+ T-cell counts.

This sequence was found in a human donor with chronic lymphocytic leukemia. The V gene is TRBV5-1, the J gene TRBJ2-7; possible D gene TRBD1, 6 bases. This specimen consisted of PBMCs, obtained after 24 months of ibrutinib treatment. The DNA of the CDR3 is TGCGCCAGCGGGGCGGACAGCTCCTACGAGCAGTACTTC. Its translation: CASGADSSYEQYF. The full variable domain, in which reference TRBV5-1 and TRBJ2-7 provide the parts outside the CDR3, is KAGVTQTPRYLIKTRGQQVTLSCSPISGHRSVSWYQQTPGQGLQFLFEYFSETQRNKGNFPGRFSGRQFSNSRSEMNVSTLELGDSALYLCASGADSSYEQYFGPGTRLTVT.